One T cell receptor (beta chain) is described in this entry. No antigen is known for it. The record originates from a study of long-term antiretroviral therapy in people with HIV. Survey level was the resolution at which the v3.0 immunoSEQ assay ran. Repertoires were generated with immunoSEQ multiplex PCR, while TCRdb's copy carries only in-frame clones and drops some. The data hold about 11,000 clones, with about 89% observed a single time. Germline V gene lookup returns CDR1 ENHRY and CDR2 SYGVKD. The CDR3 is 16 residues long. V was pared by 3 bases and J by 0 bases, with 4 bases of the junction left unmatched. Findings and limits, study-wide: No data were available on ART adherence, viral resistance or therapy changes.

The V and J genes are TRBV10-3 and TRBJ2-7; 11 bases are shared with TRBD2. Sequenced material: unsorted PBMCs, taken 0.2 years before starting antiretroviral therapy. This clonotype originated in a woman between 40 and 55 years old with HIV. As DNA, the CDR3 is TGTGCCATCAGTGACATAGCGGGGGGGAGCTCCTACGAGCAGTACTTC. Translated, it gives CAISDIAGGSSYEQYF.